The 29 T cell receptor delta chains below come from one sample, sequenced in a study of gamma-delta T cells after stem cell transplantation. TCRdb re-called the RT-PCR reads with CATT. The table has 2,500 to 3,000 delta-chain clones, roughly 3% seen once. Input material: gamma-delta T cells. Every receptor here comes from a human donor. It is not recorded whose cells these are; they may come from a transplant donor.

About this clone itself: Just one base apart from a much larger clone, this may be a read error. This sample also contains other DNA sequences that code for the same CDR3. This chain's CDR3 is CACDPTSGLGDTTWDTRQMFF. As DNA, the CDR3 is TGTGCCTGTGACCCTACCTCCGGACTGGGGGATACAACATGGGATACCCGACAGATGTTTTTC. The V gene is TRDV2, the J gene TRDJ3, with TRDD3 matching 12 bases. The germline V gene has CDR1 GEAIGNYY and CDR2 EKD. The CDR3 is 21 residues long.

With respect to this clone: A read error likely explains why the TCRdb protein, taken from a much larger clone, differs from this DNA's translation at residue 9; the protein shown is translated from the DNA. The chain uses TRDV2 and TRDJ3; 10 nucleotides agree with TRDD3. V shed 1 base and J 0 bases; nucleotides not matched to a gene: 5. Germline-derived CDR1 and CDR2 are GEAIGNYY and EKD. This CDR3 has 19 residues. The CDR3 nucleotides read TGTGCCTGTGACACTGGGGGATACACCAGCTCCTGGGACACCCGACAGATGTTTTTC. It translates to CACDTGGYTSSWDTRQMFF.

Judged by abundance, this clone is medium-sized (0.01 to 0.1%). J is TRDJ1 and V is TRDV2, with D tentatively TRDD3 (6 bases). This CDR3 spans 18 amino acids. The V gene's germline CDR1 is GEAIGNYY and CDR2 EKD. V lost 0 bases to trimming and J lost 1 base, with 20 bases between them. The CDR3 here is CACDTVGDRIGSTDKLIF. CDR3 bases: TGTGCCTGTGACACCGTTGGGGATCGGATTGGTTCCACCGATAAACTCATCTTT.

This clone qualifies as medium-sized. Other DNA sequences within the sample encode an identical CDR3. The chain employs TRDV2 and TRDJ1, with TRDD3 identical over 11 bases. The germline gives CDR1 GEAIGNYY, CDR2 EKD. CDR3 length equals 15 residues. The V segment lost 3 bases and the J segment 2 bases; nucleotides outside the gene matches: 4. The CDR3 nucleotides are TGTGCCTGTGACTTACTGGGGGATAATACCGATAAACTCATCTTT. It encodes CACDLLGDNTDKLIF.

The rearrangement links TRDV2 to TRDJ1; the D gene is possibly TRDD3 (6 bases). Trimming shortened V by 3 bases and J by 3 bases, and 16 bases separated the two germline ends. The CDR3 extends over 15 amino acids. Germline CDR1 and CDR2: GEAIGNYY and EKD. The chain's CDR3 is CACDSMGASPDKLIF. The CDR3 bases are TGTGCCTGTGACTCCATGGGGGCTTCCCCCGATAAACTCATCTTT.

This clone was observed a few times. TCRdb pairs this DNA with a much larger clone's protein that differs at residue 14, likely a read error; the protein shown was translated from the DNA. V gene TRDV2 combines with J gene TRDJ1; 12 nucleotides line up with TRDD3. Germline lookup yields CDR1 GEAIGNYY and CDR2 EKD. The CDR3 has 16 residues. The CDR3 region is CACDTLTGGYTDKPIF. For the CDR3, the DNA is TGTGCCTGTGACACCTTGACTGGGGGATACACCGATAAACCCATCTTT.

By proportion, this clone is medium-sized. The V gene is TRDV2, the J gene TRDJ1; TRDD3 agrees at 8 bases. V shed 3 bases, J shed 2 bases, and the junction held 7 bases outside the gene matches. The CDR3 extends over 15 amino acids. From germline, CDR1 is GEAIGNYY and CDR2 EKD. The CDR3 protein is CACDQLLGATDKLIF. CDR3 in DNA: TGTGCCTGTGACCAGTTACTGGGGGCAACCGATAAACTCATCTTT.

This clone was picked up a small number of times. An end of the junction differs from the germline gene, which may be a read error. The chain couples TRDV2 to TRDJ3; 11 positions agree with TRDD3. The CDR3 totals 28 residues. Germline CDR1 is GEAIGNYY and CDR2 is EKD. The CDR3 DNA is TGTGCCTGTGACACCGGATGGATGGGGGATACGCGGATGAAAACCGGTACAAGGAGCTCCTGGGACACCCGACAGGTGTTTTTC. Its protein is CACDTGWMGDTRMKTGTRSSWDTRQVFF.

On this clone itself: A much larger clone differs by one base, so this may be a read error. Other DNA sequences in this specimen translate into the identical CDR3. The V gene is TRDV1, the J gene TRDJ1; a weak D match, TRDD2 (5 bases). Trimming stripped 1 base from V and 10 bases from J, with 40 bases between. Germline CDR1 TSWWSYY, CDR2 QGS. CDR3 size: 22 residues. CDR3 coding DNA: TGTGCTCTTGGGGAACGACAGAGTGCCCTAGGGTCTTCCCCTGTACGAGCTCCTAGACTCATCTTT. Protein: CALGERQSALGSSPVRAPRLIF.

This clone is medium-sized (0.01 to 0.1%) in the sample. A much larger clone sits a single nucleotide away, making a read error possible. Other DNA sequences from this sample encode an identical CDR3 as well. The chain couples TRDV2 to TRDJ1; tentatively, D is TRDD2 (6 bases). V lost 2 bases, J lost 1 base, and 37 bases lay in between. Germline V gene sequence: CDR1 GEAIGNYY, CDR2 EKD. The CDR3 loop spans 23 amino acids. The CDR3 DNA follows: TGTGCCTGTGACATTTTAGCTCCTACACCCCAGGTGGGTGATACTTCACTCACCGATAAACTCATCTTT. Encoded protein: CACDILAPTPQVGDTSLTDKLIF.

This clone was seen a handful of times. A much larger clone differs by one base, so this may be a read error. This chain links TRDV2 with TRDJ1; no definite D call. Trimming pared 0 bases from V and 0 bases from J, leaving 16 bases between. Germline CDR1 GEAIGNYY, CDR2 EKD. The CDR3 is made up of 17 amino acids. In nucleotides, the CDR3 is TGTGCCTGTGACACCGTAGGTCAGGTCTCGTACACCGATAAACTCATCTTT. It is translated as CACDTVGQVSYTDKLIF.

Relative to its sample, this clone is medium-sized. The TCRdb protein, from a much larger clone, departs from this DNA's translation at residue 11, likely by read error; the protein shown derives from the DNA. This chain connects TRDV2 to TRDJ1; D is unresolved. This CDR3 spans 14 amino acids. The germline gives CDR1 GEAIGNYY, CDR2 EKD. The DNA for the CDR3 is TGTGCCTGTGACATGGTCGTCCGTACCGATAGACTCATCTTT. Its translation: CACDMVVRTDRLIF.

This clone is labeled as medium-sized. This chain connects TRDV2 to TRDJ1, with D perhaps TRDD3 (6 bases). CDR1 is GEAIGNYY and CDR2 is EKD in the germline V gene. Deletions cut 3 bases from V and 8 bases from J, with 24 bases between. CDR3 length: 16 residues. The CDR3 DNA is TGTGCCTGTGACCCCTGGGGACAAAACGTACGGGGGAAACTCATCTTT. Its translation is CACDPWGQNVRGKLIF.

A remark on this clone: This probably arose from a read error, given a far larger clone one base away. Other DNA sequences from this sample encode an identical CDR3 as well. The chain couples TRDV2 to TRDJ3, with 10 positions matching TRDD3. Germline CDR1 GEAIGNYY, CDR2 EKD. This CDR3 has 18 residues. CDR3 sequence: CACDVTGGLSWDTRQMFF. CDR3 coding DNA: TGTGCCTGTGATGTTACTGGGGGATTGTCCTGGGACACCCGGCAGATGTTTTTC.

This clone is judged medium-sized. The J gene is TRDJ1, the V gene TRDV2; TRDD3 agrees at 11 bases. The CDR3 extends over 16 amino acids. Trimming took 3 bases from V and 3 from J; bases not matched to a gene: 8. CDR1 GEAIGNYY and CDR2 EKD come from the germline V gene. The CDR3 sequence: CACDPLWGIQSDKLIF. The DNA for the CDR3 is TGTGCCTGTGACCCTCTCTGGGGGATACAGTCCGATAAACTCATCTTT.

Concerning this clone itself: This may come from a read error, since a much larger clone is one base off. Different DNA sequences within this sample yield the same CDR3. This rearrangement joins TRDV2 to TRDJ1; TRDD3 matches 9 bases. The CDR3 is 14 residues long. Germline CDR1 reads GEAIGNYY; CDR2 reads EKD. For the CDR3, the DNA is TGTGCTTGTGACGGGATTGGGGATACGCAGAAACTCATCTTT. Its translation is CACDGIGDTQKLIF.

By share of the sample, this clone is large (0.1 to 1%). At the DNA level, this CDR3 is encoded by other sequences in the same sample as well. This chain joins TRDV2 and TRDJ2, with D perhaps TRDD3 (6 bases). Deletions cut 1 base from V and 0 bases from J, with 17 bases between. The CDR3 has 18 residues. CDR1 GEAIGNYY and CDR2 EKD come from the germline V gene. CDR3 DNA: TGTGCCTGTGACACTGTTGGTGGGGGCCTAGCTTTGACAGCACAACTCTTCTTT. This encodes CACDTVGGGLALTAQLFF.

This clone occurred a few times. The rearrangement links TRDV2 to TRDJ1; 11 bases are a match to TRDD3. Germline loops: CDR1 GEAIGNYY, CDR2 EKD. The CDR3 has 24 residues. Trimming cost V 0 bases and J 0 bases; bases outside gene matches: 26. The CDR3 DNA reads TGTGCCTGTGACACCGTCACTAGCGTGGGGGATACGGGCAAGAGGAGTTTGAACACCGATAAACTCATCTTT. Protein sequence: CACDTVTSVGDTGKRSLNTDKLIF.

A few counts support this clone. V usage is TRDV2 and J usage is TRDJ3; 8 bases align to TRDD3. Germline CDR1 and CDR2: GEAIGNYY and EKD. V was pared by 1 base and J by 0 bases, with 7 bases of the junction left unmatched. CDR3 length: 19 amino acids. CDR3 loop: CACDTGGSAISWDTRQMFF. In DNA, the CDR3 is TGTGCCTGTGACACTGGGGGATCCGCCATCTCCTGGGACACCCGACAGATGTTTTTC.

Comments on this clone: TCRdb pairs this DNA with a much larger clone's protein that differs at residue 15, likely a read error; the protein shown was translated from the DNA. The gene calls are TRDV2 and TRDJ2; tentative D call: TRDD3 (6 bases). Germline V gene lookup returns CDR1 GEAIGNYY and CDR2 EKD. The CDR3 consists of 18 residues. This CDR3 reads CACDTVGGGLALTAHLFF. CDR3 in DNA: TGTGCCTGTGACACTGTTGGTGGGGGCCTAGCTTTGACAGCACATCTCTTCTTT.

Note on this clone: Possible read error: a much larger clone is one base away. At the DNA level, this CDR3 is encoded by other sequences in the same sample as well. The chain uses TRDV2 and TRDJ1, with TRDD3 as a possible D gene (5 bases). This CDR3 spans 18 amino acids. Germline V CDR1 and CDR2: GEAIGNYY, EKD. CDR3 bases: TGCGCCTGTGACCCCGTTTCGTCCCCGGGGACCTACACCGATAAACTCATCTTT. Its translation is CACDPVSSPGTYTDKLIF.

The chain is built from TRDV2 and TRDJ3; 13 positions agree with TRDD3. Germline V gene sequence: CDR1 GEAIGNYY, CDR2 EKD. The CDR3 is 27 amino acids. Losses at the gene ends were 0 bases for V and 2 bases for J; bases not matched to a gene: 27. The CDR3 reads CACDTGFTRALGVTGGYGPWDTRQMFF. The CDR3 coding sequence is TGTGCCTGTGACACCGGGTTTACTCGTGCCTTAGGAGTAACTGGGGGATACGGCCCCTGGGACACCCGACAGATGTTTTTC.

As for this clone: It is likely a read error: a sequence one base away is far more abundant. The V and J genes are TRDV2 and TRDJ1, with TRDD3 identical over 11 bases. This CDR3 has 18 amino acids. Germline assignment: CDR1 GEAIGNYY and CDR2 EKD. With 3 bases clipped from V and 3 bases from J, the junction kept 14 bases outside the gene matches. The CDR3 sequence is CACDAVSWAGGYSDKLIF. The CDR3 DNA follows: TGTGCCTGTGACGCCGTTTCCTGGGCTGGGGGATACTCCGATAAACTCATCTTT.

This clone was observed a few times. The translation of this DNA and the TCRdb protein of a much larger clone differ at residue 6, probably owing to a read error; the protein shown here is translated from the DNA. The chain combines TRDV2 with TRDJ1, with TRDD3 matching over 7 bases. Losses at the gene ends were 0 bases for V and 4 bases for J; bases not matched to a gene: 7. The CDR3 sequence is 15 residues long. Germline V gives CDR1 GEAIGNYY, CDR2 EKD. The CDR3 spells CACDTMGGYGDKLIF. Here the CDR3 DNA reads TGTGCCTGTGACACCATGGGTGGATACGGCGATAAACTCATCTTT.

With respect to this clone: The protein TCRdb lists belongs to a much larger clone and differs from this DNA's translation at residue 13, which points to a read error; the protein shown is made from the DNA. This chain joins TRDV2 and TRDJ1; perhaps TRDD3 as D (6 bases). The CDR3 length is 16 residues. Trimming took 3 bases from V and 9 from J, leaving 25 bases between them. The germline gives CDR1 GEAIGNYY, CDR2 EKD. This CDR3 reads CACDPVGAASKDELIF. CDR3 DNA sequence: TGTGCCTGTGACCCGGTGGGGGCCGCTTCAAAAGATGAACTCATCTTT.

In this sample, this clone turned up a few times. TCRdb shows a much larger clone's protein in place of this DNA's translation, and the two differ at residue 13, likely through a read error; the protein shown is translated from the DNA. The chain employs TRDV2 and TRDJ1; 8 nucleotides agree with TRDD3. In germline, CDR1 is GEAIGNYY, CDR2 EKD. The CDR3 is 19 amino acids. The V segment lost 1 base and the J segment 2 bases; nucleotides outside the gene matches: 17. CDR3 nucleotides: TGTGCCTGTGACACGGTGACTGGGGGTTCCCCGGAGGGGACCGATAAACTCATCTTT. Translation: CACDTVTGGSPEGTDKLIF.

A note on this clone: A far larger clone is a single base away, which makes a read error likely. The same CDR3 also results from other DNA sequences found in this sample. The J gene is TRDJ1, the V gene TRDV2; D may be TRDD3 (7 bases). The CDR3 is 18 amino acids. Looked up from germline, CDR1 is GEAIGNYY and CDR2 is EKD. The CDR3 coding sequence is TGTGCCTGTGACCCTGTTCCTAAACGAGAGGGATACAGCGATAAACTTATCTTT. It is translated as CACDPVPKREGYSDKLIF.

This clone has only a few counts. The V call is TRDV2, the J call TRDJ1; 12 nucleotides match TRDD3. Per the germline V gene, CDR1 is GEAIGNYY and CDR2 is EKD. Trimming at V came to 0 bases and at J to 1 base, leaving 14 bases not matched to a gene. This CDR3 is 20 amino acids long. The CDR3 loop is CACDTVSWAGGYGSTDKLIF. The CDR3 DNA follows: TGTGCCTGTGACACCGTTTCCTGGGCTGGGGGATACGGGTCCACCGATAAACTCATCTTT.

Notes on this clone: The protein that TCRdb holds for this DNA derives from a much larger clone and differs from the translated DNA at residue 5, which likely indicates a read error; the protein shown here is translated from the DNA. The CDR3 coding sequence is TGTGCCTGTGACAGGATTGGTCCGGGGGATACATCGTACACCGATAAACTCATCTTT. Encoded protein: CACDRIGPGDTSYTDKLIF. The chain uses TRDV2 and TRDJ1, with 9 bases fitting TRDD3. The germline gives CDR1 GEAIGNYY, CDR2 EKD. After removal of 2 bases from V and 0 bases from J, the junction contained 15 bases not matched to a gene. The CDR3 is made up of 19 amino acids.